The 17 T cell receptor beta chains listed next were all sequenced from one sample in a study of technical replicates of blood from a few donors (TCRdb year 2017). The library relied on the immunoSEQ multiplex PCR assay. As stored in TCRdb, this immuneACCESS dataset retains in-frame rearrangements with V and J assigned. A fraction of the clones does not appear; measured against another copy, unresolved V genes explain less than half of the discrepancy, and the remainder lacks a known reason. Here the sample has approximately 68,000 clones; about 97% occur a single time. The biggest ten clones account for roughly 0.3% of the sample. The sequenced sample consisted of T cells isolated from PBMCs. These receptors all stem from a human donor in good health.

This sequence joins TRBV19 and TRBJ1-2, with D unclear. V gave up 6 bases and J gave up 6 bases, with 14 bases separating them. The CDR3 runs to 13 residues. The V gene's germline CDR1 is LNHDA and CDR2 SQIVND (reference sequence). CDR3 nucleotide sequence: TGTGCCAGTAGCGTGGGCGAGGGCGATGGCTACACCTTC. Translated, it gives CASSVGEGDGYTF.

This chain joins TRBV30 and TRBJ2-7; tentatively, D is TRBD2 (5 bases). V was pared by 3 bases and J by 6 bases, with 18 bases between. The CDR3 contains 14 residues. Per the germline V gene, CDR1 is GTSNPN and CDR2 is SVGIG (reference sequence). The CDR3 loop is CAWSLRTGPSEQYF. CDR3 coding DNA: TGTGCCTGGAGCCTTAGGACTGGCCCTTCCGAGCAGTACTTC. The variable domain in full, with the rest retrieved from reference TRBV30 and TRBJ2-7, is SQTIHQWPATLVQPVGSPLSLECTVEGTSNPNLYWYRQAAGRGLQLLFYSVGIGQISSEVPQNLSASRPQDRQFILSSKKLLLSDSGFYLCAWSLRTGPSEQYFGPGTRLTVT.

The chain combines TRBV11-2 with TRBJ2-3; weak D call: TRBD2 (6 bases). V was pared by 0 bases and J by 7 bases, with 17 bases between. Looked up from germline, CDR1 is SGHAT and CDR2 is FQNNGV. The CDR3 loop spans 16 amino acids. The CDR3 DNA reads TGTGCCAGCAGCTTAGAATGGATGCGGGAATGGAATACGCAGTATTTT. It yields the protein CASSLEWMREWNTQYF.

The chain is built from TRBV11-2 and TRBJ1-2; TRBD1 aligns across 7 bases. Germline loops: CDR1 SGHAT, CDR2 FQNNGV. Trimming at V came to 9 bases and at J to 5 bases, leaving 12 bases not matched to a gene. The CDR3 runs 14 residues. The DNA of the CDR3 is TGTGCCAGTGATGTTTCGACAGGGATGTATGGCTACACCTTC. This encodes CASDVSTGMYGYTF. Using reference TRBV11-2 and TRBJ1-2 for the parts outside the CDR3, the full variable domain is EAGVAQSPRYKIIEKRQSVAFWCNPISGHATLYWYQQILGQGPKLLIQFQNNGVVDDSQLPKDRFSAERLKGVDSTLKIQPAKLEDSAVYLCASDVSTGMYGYTFGSGTRLTVV.

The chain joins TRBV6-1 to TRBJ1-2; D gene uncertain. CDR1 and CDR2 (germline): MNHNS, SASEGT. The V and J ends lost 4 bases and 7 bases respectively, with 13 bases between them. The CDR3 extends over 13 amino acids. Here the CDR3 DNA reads TGTGCCAGCAGTGCCTCATTCCTGGCTGGCTACACCTTC. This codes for CASSASFLAGYTF.

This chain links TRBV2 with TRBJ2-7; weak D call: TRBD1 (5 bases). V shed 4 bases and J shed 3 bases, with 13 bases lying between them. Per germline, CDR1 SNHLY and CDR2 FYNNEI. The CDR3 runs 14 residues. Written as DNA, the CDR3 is TGTGCCAGCAGTGGTCAGGTCAGGGTCTACGAGCAGTACTTC. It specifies CASSGQVRVYEQYF.

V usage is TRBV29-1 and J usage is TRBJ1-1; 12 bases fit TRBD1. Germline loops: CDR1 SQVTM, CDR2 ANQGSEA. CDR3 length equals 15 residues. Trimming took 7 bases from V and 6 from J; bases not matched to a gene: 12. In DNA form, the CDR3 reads TGCAGCGGGCGCGGGGACAGGGGGCGGGTAGCTGAAGCTTTCTTT. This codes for CSGRGDRGRVAEAFF.

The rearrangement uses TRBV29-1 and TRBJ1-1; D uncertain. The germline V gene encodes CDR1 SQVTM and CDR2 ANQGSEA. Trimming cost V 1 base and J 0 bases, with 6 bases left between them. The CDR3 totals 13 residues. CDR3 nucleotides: TGCAGCGTTGAAGCCAGATTGAACACTGAAGCTTTCTTT. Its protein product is CSVEARLNTEAFF.

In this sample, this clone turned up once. CDR3 sequence reads: CASSLDRDNQPQHF. As DNA, the CDR3 is TGTGCCAGCAGCTTGGACAGGGACAATCAGCCCCAGCATTTT. The chain recombines TRBV5-4 with TRBJ1-5, with D possibly matching TRBD1 (6 bases). The CDR3 runs 14 residues. V lost 0 bases and J 3 bases, leaving 7 bases between the germline ends. Germline assignment: CDR1 SGHNT and CDR2 YYREEE (reference sequence).

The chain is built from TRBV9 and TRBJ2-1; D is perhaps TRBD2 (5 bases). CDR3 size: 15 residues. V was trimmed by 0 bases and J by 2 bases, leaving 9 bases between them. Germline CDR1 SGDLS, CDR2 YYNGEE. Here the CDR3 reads CASSVGSSAYNEQFF. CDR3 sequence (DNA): TGTGCCAGCAGCGTAGGGAGTAGCGCCTACAATGAGCAGTTCTTC. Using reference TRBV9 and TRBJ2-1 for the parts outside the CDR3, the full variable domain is DSGVTQTPKHLITATGQRVTLRCSPRSGDLSVYWYQQSLDQGLQFLIQYYNGEERAKGNILERFSAQQFPDLHSELNLSSLELGDSALYFCASSVGSSAYNEQFFGPGTRLTVL.

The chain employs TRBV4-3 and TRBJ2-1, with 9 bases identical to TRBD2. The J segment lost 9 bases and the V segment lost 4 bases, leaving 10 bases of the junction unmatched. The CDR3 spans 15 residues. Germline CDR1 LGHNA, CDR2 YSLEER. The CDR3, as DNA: TGCGCCAGCAGCCTTTTAGCGGGAGAAAGGGCTGAGCAGTTCTTC. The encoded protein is CASSLLAGERAEQFF.

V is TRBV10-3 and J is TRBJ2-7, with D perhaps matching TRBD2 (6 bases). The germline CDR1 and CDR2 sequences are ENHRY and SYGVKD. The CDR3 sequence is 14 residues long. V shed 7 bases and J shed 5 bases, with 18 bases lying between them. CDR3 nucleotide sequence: TGTGCCATCACGGCGGGGAGCAGAAACCACGAGCAGTACTTC. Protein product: CAITAGSRNHEQYF.

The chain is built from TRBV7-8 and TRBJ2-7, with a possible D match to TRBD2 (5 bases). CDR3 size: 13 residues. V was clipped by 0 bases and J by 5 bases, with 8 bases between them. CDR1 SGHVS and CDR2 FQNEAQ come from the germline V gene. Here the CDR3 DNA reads TGTGCCAGCAGCTTAGCCGGCGGGCACGAGCAGTACTTC. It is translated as CASSLAGGHEQYF.

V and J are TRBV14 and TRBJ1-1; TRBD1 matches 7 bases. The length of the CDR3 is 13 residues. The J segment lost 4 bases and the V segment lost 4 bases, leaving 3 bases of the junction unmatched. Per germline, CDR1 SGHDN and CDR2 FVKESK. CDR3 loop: CASSLGGFTEAFF. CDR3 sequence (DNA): TGTGCCAGCAGCCTAGGGGGCTTCACTGAAGCTTTCTTT.

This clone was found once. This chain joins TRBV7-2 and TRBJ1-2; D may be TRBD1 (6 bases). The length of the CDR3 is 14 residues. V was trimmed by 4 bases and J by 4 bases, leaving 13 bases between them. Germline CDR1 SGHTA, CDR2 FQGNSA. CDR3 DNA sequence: TGTGCCAGCAGCTCAGGGGTCGTTGGCTATGGCTACACCTTC. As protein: CASSSGVVGYGYTF.

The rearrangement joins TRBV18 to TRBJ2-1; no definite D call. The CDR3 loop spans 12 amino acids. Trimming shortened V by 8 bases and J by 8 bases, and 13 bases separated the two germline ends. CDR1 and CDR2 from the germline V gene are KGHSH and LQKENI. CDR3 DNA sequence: TGTGCCAGCACCTACAGTCTCGATGAGCAGTTCTTC. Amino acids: CASTYSLDEQFF.

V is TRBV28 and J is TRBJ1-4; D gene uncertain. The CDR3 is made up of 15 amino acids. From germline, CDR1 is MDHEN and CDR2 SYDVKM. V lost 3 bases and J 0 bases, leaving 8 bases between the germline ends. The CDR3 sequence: CASSFRSPTNEKLFF. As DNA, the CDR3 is TGTGCCAGCAGTTTTCGGTCGCCAACTAATGAAAAACTGTTTTTT.